This T cell receptor beta chain is from a study of T cell clonality in common variable immunodeficiency. Findings and limits, study-wide: Reportedly, TCR beta sequences from common variable immunodeficiency showed fewer deletions and N-nucleotide insertions.

This clone was detected many times. Its specificity is unknown. The read ends 3 residues early relative to the CDR3; the germline J gene fills the gap. Clones were read by immunoSEQ multiplex PCR, and TCRdb kept only the in-frame ones, dropping some. The sample lists tens of thousands of clones, none appearing once, the ten largest making up approximately 5.6%. The CDR3 has 14 residues. The J segment lost 5 bases and the V segment lost 6 bases, leaving 11 bases of the junction unmatched. From germline, CDR1 is DFQATT and CDR2 SNEGSKA (reference sequence). This sequence was found in a human donor with common variable immunodeficiency. The sequenced sample was peripheral blood mononuclear cells. The chain is built from TRBV20-1 and TRBJ2-5, with 8 bases identical to TRBD1. CDR3 DNA (partial): TGCAGTGCCCCCGCGGCAGGGGGCCTGGAGACC. It codes for CSAPAAGGLET. The CDR3 as a whole reads CSAPAAGGLETQYF.